These 29 T cell receptor beta chains came from one sample sequenced in a study of T cell responses to AZD1222 COVID-19 vaccine. Data came from immunoSEQ multiplex PCR; TCRdb stores just in-frame clones and leaves some out. The table shows 120,000 to 150,000 clones, with around 88% occurring only once. This specimen consisted of peripheral blood, obtained on day 0 of AZD1222 vaccination. These receptors all stem from an adult in good health.

The chain employs TRBV18 and TRBJ1-5, with D maybe TRBD1 (5 bases). With 3 bases removed from V and 6 bases from J, the gap between germline ends came to 9 bases. Germline values: CDR1 KGHSH, CDR2 LQKENI. The CDR3 sequence is 13 residues long. The CDR3 spells CASSPEGPQPQHF. The CDR3 DNA reads as TGTGCCAGCTCACCGGAGGGACCTCAGCCCCAGCATTTT.

This sequence joins TRBV14 and TRBJ2-5; D unresolved. The germline CDR1 and CDR2 sequences are SGHDN and FVKESK. The CDR3 extends over 14 amino acids. Trimming took off 4 bases at V and 1 base at J, with 10 bases between the two ends. CDR3: CASSLGGGQETQYF. DNA for the CDR3: TGTGCCAGCAGCCTGGGCGGCGGCCAAGAGACCCAGTACTTC.

V usage is TRBV7-2 and J usage is TRBJ2-7; no definite D call. The germline V and J ends were trimmed by 6 bases and 6 bases, with 12 bases remaining between them. The CDR3 is made up of 12 amino acids. CDR1 and CDR2 (germline): SGHTA, FQGNSA. CDR3 DNA sequence: TGTGCCAGCAGATCGGACGGTGTCGAGCAGTACTTC. Its protein is CASRSDGVEQYF.

The gene calls are TRBV28 and TRBJ1-2; 7 bases line up with TRBD1. V dropped 2 bases and J dropped 4; count of bases not matched to a gene: 1. This CDR3 is 13 amino acids long. Germline V gene data show CDR1 as MDHEN and CDR2 as SYDVKM. The CDR3 nucleotides read TGTGCCAGCAGTTTAAGGGGGCCCTATGGCTACACCTTC. Protein product: CASSLRGPYGYTF.

V and J are TRBV5-8 and TRBJ1-5; D gene unclear. Trimming cost V 1 base and J 4 bases, with 9 bases left between them. This CDR3 has 14 residues. The germline gives CDR1 SGHTS, CDR2 YDEGEE. This CDR3 is CASSLTGYNQPQHF. In nucleotides, the CDR3 is TGTGCCAGCAGCTTGACGGGGTATAATCAGCCCCAGCATTTT.

The chain has TRBV18 and TRBJ1-2; TRBD1 agrees at 7 bases. From germline, CDR1 is KGHSH and CDR2 LQKENI. This CDR3 has 14 amino acids. The J segment lost 7 bases and the V segment lost 8 bases, leaving 13 bases of the junction unmatched. This CDR3 is CASTNQGGSGGYTF. CDR3 bases: TGTGCCAGCACAAACCAGGGGGGATCGGGTGGCTACACCTTC. The variable domain in full, with the rest retrieved from reference TRBV18 and TRBJ1-2, is NAGVMQNPRHLVRRRGQEARLRCSPMKGHSHVYWYRQLPEEGLKFMVYLQKENIIDESGMPKERFSAEFPKEGPSILRIQQVVRGDSAAYFCASTNQGGSGGYTFGSGTRLTVV.

Concerning this clone: The same CDR3 can be traced to other DNA sequences in this sample. The V and J genes are TRBV7-3 and TRBJ2-1, with 14 nucleotides matching TRBD2. The V gene end was trimmed by 5 bases and the J gene end by 4 bases; junction bases not matched to a gene: 7. The germline V gene encodes CDR1 SGHTA and CDR2 FQGTGA. This CDR3 region has 17 residues. This CDR3 reads CASSPRTSGGRYNEQFF. The CDR3 DNA is TGTGCCAGCAGCCCGCGGACTAGCGGGGGGCGGTACAATGAGCAGTTCTTC.

This chain links TRBV4-1 with TRBJ1-3; D possibly corresponds to TRBD1 (6 bases). CDR3 size: 19 residues. Germline loops: CDR1 MGHRA, CDR2 YSYEKL. V was clipped by 0 bases and J by 0 bases, with 18 bases between them. In DNA, the CDR3 is TGCGCCAGCAGCCAAGATAGGATGGGGGCCCCTCTCTCTGGAAACACCATATATTTT. As protein: CASSQDRMGAPLSGNTIYF.

Many counts were recorded for this clone. J is TRBJ2-7 and V is TRBV5-6, with 7 bases identical to TRBD1. The V gene's germline CDR1 is SGHDT and CDR2 YYEEEE. The ends lost 2 bases at V and 1 base at J; junction bases unmatched: 3. The CDR3 totals 14 residues. CDR3 nucleotide sequence: TGTGCCAGCAGCTTAGGGGGCCCTTCCTACGAGCAGTACTTC. It yields the protein CASSLGGPSYEQYF.

The rearrangement links TRBV6-5 to TRBJ1-2; D is possibly TRBD1 (6 bases). Per the germline V gene, CDR1 is MNHEY and CDR2 is SVGAGI. Trimming left V 2 bases short and J 6 bases short, with 13 bases between. The CDR3 runs 14 residues. The chain's CDR3 is CASSYRGQNHGYTF. DNA of the CDR3: TGTGCCAGCAGTTACCGAGGACAGAATCATGGCTACACCTTC.

The chain's CDR3 is CASTSDGSHSNQPQHF. CDR3 nucleotide sequence: TGTGCCAGCACCTCTGACGGCAGTCATAGCAATCAGCCCCAGCATTTT. This chain uses TRBV2 with TRBJ1-5; no clear D gene. Trimming stripped 7 bases from V and 0 bases from J, with 16 bases between. The germline CDR1 and CDR2 sequences are SNHLY and FYNNEI. There are 16 residues in the CDR3.

V is TRBV9 and J is TRBJ2-3, with 7 bases that match TRBD2. The CDR3 runs 15 residues. From germline, CDR1 is SGDLS and CDR2 YYNGEE. V lost 3 bases, J lost 1 base, and 5 bases stayed unmatched. This CDR3 reads CASSGGGGGTDTQYF. In DNA form, the CDR3 reads TGTGCCAGCAGCGGAGGCGGGGGTGGCACAGATACGCAGTATTTT. Variable domain in full (rest from reference TRBV9 and TRBJ2-3): DSGVTQTPKHLITATGQRVTLRCSPRSGDLSVYWYQQSLDQGLQFLIQYYNGEERAKGNILERFSAQQFPDLHSELNLSSLELGDSALYFCASSGGGGGTDTQYFGPGTRLTVL.

The chain has TRBV2 and TRBJ1-5; D unresolved. The ends were cut back, 6 bases at V and 5 bases at J, with 8 bases in the middle. Germline values: CDR1 SNHLY, CDR2 FYNNEI. The CDR3 extends over 12 amino acids. CDR3 loop: CASRGVDQPQHF. The CDR3, as DNA: TGTGCCAGCAGGGGAGTAGATCAGCCCCAGCATTTT. Complete variable domain (other parts from reference TRBV2 and TRBJ1-5): EPEVTQTPSHQVTQMGQEVILRCVPISNHLYFYWYRQILGQKVEFLVSFYNNEISEKSEIFDDQFSVERPDGSNFTLKIRSTKLEDSAMYFCASRGVDQPQHFGDGTRLSIL.

A single count supports this clone. The gene calls are TRBV7-2 and TRBJ1-6; D ambiguous. Germline V gene sequence: CDR1 SGHTA, CDR2 FQGNSA. V lost 5 bases to trimming and J lost 5 bases, with 13 bases between them. This CDR3 region has 15 residues. The CDR3 sequence is CASSPWTADNSPLHF. CDR3 bases: TGTGCCAGCAGCCCGTGGACGGCGGATAATTCACCCCTCCACTTT.

The V call is TRBV9, the J call TRBJ1-5, with D uncertain. Germline V gene data show CDR1 as SGDLS and CDR2 as YYNGEE. Trimming left V 7 bases short and J 1 base short, with 12 bases between. CDR3 size: 14 residues. CDR3 residues: CASAQGGSNQPQHF. In DNA form, the CDR3 reads TGTGCCAGCGCTCAAGGTGGAAGCAATCAGCCCCAGCATTTT.

This clone has just a few counts. This sequence joins TRBV24-1 and TRBJ1-1; D is ambiguous. This CDR3 comprises 12 residues. Deletions cut 7 bases from V and 6 bases from J, with 11 bases between. Germline CDR1 and CDR2: KGHDR and SFDVKD. The CDR3 sequence: CATRAVGSEAFF. CDR3 coding DNA: TGTGCCACCAGGGCAGTGGGCTCTGAAGCTTTCTTT.

The chain couples TRBV11-2 to TRBJ1-2, with a possible D match to TRBD1 (5 bases). Germline V gives CDR1 SGHAT, CDR2 FQNNGV. Trimming cost V 4 bases and J 8 bases, with 17 bases left between them. The CDR3 is 14 amino acids. The CDR3 nucleotides read TGTGCCAGCAGCTCCGAATATCAGGGCGGGGGCTACACCTTC. Translation: CASSSEYQGGGYTF.

The chain carries TRBV6-5 and TRBJ2-7; no reliable D call. Germline CDR1 is MNHEY and CDR2 is SVGAGI. The V gene lost 2 bases and the J gene lost 0 bases, with 8 bases spanning the gap. The CDR3 has 14 amino acids. This CDR3 reads CASSYAVSSYEQYF. The CDR3, as DNA: TGTGCCAGCAGTTACGCGGTTAGCTCCTACGAGCAGTACTTC.

The chain recombines TRBV7-9 with TRBJ1-1; possibly TRBD1 for D (5 bases). Germline CDR1 reads SEHNR; CDR2 reads FQNEAQ (reference sequence). Deletions cut 6 bases from V and 2 bases from J, with 19 bases between. This CDR3 comprises 16 residues. The CDR3 is CASRGARQILNTEAFF. As DNA, the CDR3 is TGTGCCAGCAGAGGGGCCAGACAGATTCTTAACACTGAAGCTTTCTTT.

This chain joins TRBV7-2 and TRBJ1-5; perhaps TRBD1 as D (5 bases). The CDR3 spans 14 residues. Germline V lookup: CDR1 SGHTA, CDR2 FQGNSA. The germline V and J ends were trimmed by 3 bases and 7 bases, with 13 bases remaining between them. The CDR3 nucleotides are TGTGCCAGCAGCTTGCAGGGTATTGGGCAGCCCCAGCATTTT. This sequence encodes CASSLQGIGQPQHF.

This chain links TRBV6-4 with TRBJ1-1, with a possible D match to TRBD1 (6 bases). The V end lost 4 bases, the J end lost 4 bases, and 16 bases lay between the germline ends. The CDR3 loop spans 15 amino acids. Germline V CDR1 and CDR2: MRHNA, SNTAGT. Here the CDR3 DNA reads TGTGCCAGCAGTGCCAGGGCGGGGGCAGGCACTGAAGCTTTCTTT. It yields the protein CASSARAGAGTEAFF.

This clone was seen just once. The rearrangement uses TRBV27 and TRBJ2-7; D is unresolved. Germline CDR1 MNHEY, CDR2 SMNVEV (reference sequence). The CDR3 length is 14 residues. V was trimmed by 4 bases and J by 2 bases, leaving 12 bases between them. The CDR3 here is CASSWKPATYEQYF. The DNA of the CDR3 is TGTGCCAGCAGTTGGAAGCCAGCGACCTACGAGCAGTACTTC.

Only one count was recorded for this clone. V gene TRBV30 combines with J gene TRBJ2-7; D ambiguous. CDR1 is GTSNPN and CDR2 is SVGIG in the germline V gene (reference sequence). The CDR3 loop spans 14 amino acids. Deletions cut 3 bases from V and 0 bases from J, with 12 bases between. The CDR3, as DNA: TGTGCCTGGAGGGGCCTGCGGAGCTCCTACGAGCAGTACTTC. Translated, it gives CAWRGLRSSYEQYF.

CDR3 sequence reads: CASSQGTSGAYEQYF. The CDR3 DNA reads as TGCGCCAGCAGCCAAGGGACTAGCGGGGCCTACGAGCAGTACTTC. The chain links TRBV4-3 to TRBJ2-7, with TRBD2 identical over 12 bases. The CDR3 consists of 15 residues. With 1 base clipped from V and 2 bases from J, the junction kept 0 bases outside the gene matches. Looked up from germline, CDR1 is LGHNA and CDR2 is YSLEER.

The chain has TRBV27 and TRBJ1-2, with TRBD1 as a possible D gene (6 bases). In germline, CDR1 is MNHEY, CDR2 SMNVEV (reference sequence). The ends were cut back, 2 bases at V and 5 bases at J, with 9 bases in the middle. This CDR3 spans 13 amino acids. The CDR3 DNA sequence: TGTGCCAGCAGTTTACACAGGGAGTATGGCTACACCTTC. Its protein product is CASSLHREYGYTF.

CDR3 nucleotides: TGTGCCAGTAGTATGGGGGGGTCTAACTATGGCTACACCTTC. Translation: CASSMGGSNYGYTF. V and J are TRBV19 and TRBJ1-2, with TRBD1 as a possible D gene (5 bases). V lost 3 bases and J lost 0, with 8 bases in between. The germline V gene has CDR1 LNHDA and CDR2 SQIVND (reference sequence). This CDR3 has 14 residues.

The genes are TRBV9 and TRBJ1-3; D remains ambiguous. This CDR3 has 14 amino acids. The ends were cut back, 4 bases at V and 4 bases at J, with 12 bases in the middle. Per the germline V gene, CDR1 is SGDLS and CDR2 is YYNGEE. CDR3 loop: CASSPRSGGNTIYF. DNA for the CDR3: TGTGCCAGCAGCCCAAGGTCGGGGGGAAACACCATATATTTT.

This chain links TRBV3-1 (or the pseudogene TRBV3-2) with TRBJ1-6; no clear D gene. The V gene's germline CDR1 is LGHDT and CDR2 YNNKEL (reference sequence). The CDR3 runs to 15 residues. V was shortened by 1 base and J by 4 bases, with 8 bases between the two germline ends. The CDR3 loop reads CASSQGLNYNSPLHF. CDR3 sequence (DNA): TGTGCCAGCAGCCAAGGCCTCAATTATAATTCACCCCTCCACTTT.

The J gene is TRBJ1-6, the V gene TRBV5-4; 8 bases agree with TRBD1. J gave up 10 bases and V 3 bases, and 6 bases lay outside the gene matches. This CDR3 spans 14 amino acids. Per germline, CDR1 SGHNT and CDR2 YYREEE (reference sequence). CDR3 bases: TGTGCCAGCAGCTCCGGACAGGGTACCTCACCCCTCCACTTT. Amino acids: CASSSGQGTSPLHF.